Below are 32 T cell receptor beta chains sequenced from a single sample in a study of identical twins. One entry per CDR3 protein results from TCRdb running MiXCR on the 5' RACE reads. The sample includes 500,000 or so distinct CDR3 sequences, roughly an eighth seen only once; the top ten take around 0.98%. These data were also reused for a study on yellow fever vaccine responses in identical twins.

The sample comprised CD4+ T cells sorted from blood. These receptors all stem from a woman aged 18-29 years in good health.

This clonotype was recorded a few times. V gene TRBV7-9 combines with J gene TRBJ2-7; 13 nucleotides match TRBD2. This CDR3 comprises 16 residues. Unmatched junction bases numbered 10, after V lost 5 bases and J lost 6 bases. Per the germline V gene, CDR1 is SEHNR and CDR2 is FQNEAQ (reference sequence). In nucleotides, the CDR3 is TGTGCCAGCAGCCTCAGCCCGGGACTAGCGGGGTCCGAGCAGTACTTC. It is translated as CASSLSPGLAGSEQYF.

This clonotype was counted only a few times. CDR3 nucleotides: TGCAGCGGGTGGGGCAGCCAAGAGACCCAGTACTTC. Its protein product is CSGWGSQETQYF. The chain combines TRBV29-1 with TRBJ2-5, with D perhaps TRBD1 (5 bases). This CDR3 region has 12 residues. V was trimmed by 7 bases and J by 1 base, leaving 10 bases between them. CDR1 is SQVTM, CDR2 ANQGSEA, per germline.

This clonotype appeared many times. This chain links TRBV5-1 with TRBJ2-7, with 8 bases matching TRBD1. V lost 1 base, J lost 3 bases, and 6 bases stayed unmatched. CDR1 is SGHRS and CDR2 is YFSETQ in the germline V gene. This CDR3 has 15 amino acids. The CDR3 DNA reads TGCGCCAGCAGCTTGAGCACAGGGGGTAGCTACGAGCAGTACTTC. As protein: CASSLSTGGSYEQYF.

The rearrangement joins TRBV6-5 to TRBJ2-5; D might be TRBD2 (5 bases). Per germline, CDR1 MNHEY and CDR2 SVGAGI. V lost 4 bases to trimming and J lost 6 bases, with 18 bases between them. The CDR3 is 15 amino acids. CDR3 nucleotides: TGTGCCAGCAGTTTAGGCACCTGGACTCTAAAGACCCAGTACTTC. Translating gives CASSLGTWTLKTQYF.

This clonotype was found a few times. J is TRBJ2-7 and V is TRBV20-1, with 9 bases identical to TRBD2. Trimming took 0 bases from V and 5 from J; bases not matched to a gene: 8. Germline V lookup: CDR1 DFQATT, CDR2 SNEGSKA (reference sequence). CDR3 length equals 15 residues. CDR3 residues: CSARDLASGNHEQYF. DNA for the CDR3: TGCAGTGCTAGAGATCTAGCTAGCGGGAACCACGAGCAGTACTTC.

The chain employs TRBV12-3 or TRBV12-4 and TRBJ2-3, with D perhaps matching TRBD2 (6 bases). Trimming shortened V by 3 bases and J by 7 bases, and 8 bases separated the two germline ends. This CDR3 has 12 amino acids. This CDR3 is CASSLEGHTQYF. CDR3 sequence (DNA): TGTGCCAGCAGTTTGGAGGGTCATACGCAGTATTTT.

The chain recombines TRBV20-1 with TRBJ2-1; weak D call: TRBD2 (6 bases). There are 15 residues in the CDR3. Germline loops: CDR1 DFQATT, CDR2 SNEGSKA (reference sequence). Trimming left V 0 bases short and J 6 bases short, with 15 bases between. CDR3 bases: TGCAGTGCTAGAGATCATGGAGGGCAGGTCAATGAGCAGTTCTTC. Translating it yields CSARDHGGQVNEQFF.

This clonotype was seen more than once but under ten times. The rearrangement joins TRBV5-5 to TRBJ2-5; 9 positions agree with TRBD2. Looked up from germline, CDR1 is SGHKS and CDR2 is YYEKEE (reference sequence). Trimming removed 0 bases from V and 5 bases from J; junction bases left unmatched: 14. The CDR3 length is 18 residues. For the CDR3, the DNA is TGTGCCAGCAGCTTGGAGAGGAACCGGCGGGAGGGCCGGGAGACCCAGTACTTC. It translates to CASSLERNRREGRETQYF. The whole variable domain, filled in from reference TRBV5-5 and TRBJ2-5, reads DAGVTQSPTHLIKTRGQQVTLRCSPISGHKSVSWYQQVLGQGPQFIFQYYEKEERGRGNFPDRFSARQFPNYSSELNVNALLLGDSALYLCASSLERNRREGRETQYFGPGTRLLVL.

This clonotype was counted between two and nine times. The chain has TRBV6-5 and TRBJ1-3; D call uncertain. Germline assignment: CDR1 MNHEY and CDR2 SVGAGI. The CDR3 runs 14 residues. The V end was cut by 0 bases, the J end by 3 bases, with 6 bases between. CDR3 region: CASSYSSHGNTIYF. The CDR3, as DNA: TGTGCCAGCAGTTACTCGTCCCATGGAAACACCATATATTTT.

The CDR3 is CASSPRPGTRETQYF. The CDR3 region has the DNA TGTGCCAGCAGCCCACGACCGGGCACAAGAGAGACCCAGTACTTC. The V call is TRBV3-1, the J call TRBJ2-5; D is uncertain. This CDR3 contains 15 residues. Germline lookup yields CDR1 LGHDT and CDR2 YNNKEL (reference sequence). Trimming took 4 bases from V and 4 from J, leaving 16 bases between them.

The chain employs TRBV5-6 and TRBJ2-3, with D uncertain. CDR1 and CDR2 (germline): SGHDT, YYEEEE. The CDR3 consists of 16 residues. The V gene lost 1 base and the J gene lost 4 bases, with 16 bases spanning the gap. CDR3 coding DNA: TGTGCCAGCAGCTTGCGAAGGGTGCCTGGTTCAGATACGCAGTATTTT. Protein: CASSLRRVPGSDTQYF.

The sample holds many counts of this clonotype. The chain employs TRBV28 and TRBJ2-1; 9 bases align to TRBD1. The junction had 9 bases not matched to a gene; V was cut back by 2 bases and J by 7 bases. The germline gives CDR1 MDHEN, CDR2 SYDVKM. The CDR3 is 16 residues long. In nucleotides, the CDR3 is TGTGCCAGCAGTTTAAATACCGGGACAGGGAGAAATGAGCAGTTCTTC. This translates into CASSLNTGTGRNEQFF.

V and J are TRBV15 and TRBJ2-7, with TRBD2 matching 7 bases. The V and J ends lost 1 base and 3 bases, in that order; junction bases with no gene match: 3. CDR1 and CDR2 (germline): LNHNV, YYDKDF (reference sequence). CDR3 length equals 14 residues. CDR3 residues: CATSRAGTIYEQYF. CDR3 in DNA: TGTGCCACCAGCAGAGCCGGGACTATCTACGAGCAGTACTTC.

This clonotype has at least ten counts. This rearrangement joins TRBV29-1 to TRBJ2-3, with TRBD2 matching 8 bases. With V trimmed by 2 bases and J by 2 bases, 18 bases remained unmatched. This CDR3 comprises 19 residues. Germline CDR1 SQVTM, CDR2 ANQGSEA. CDR3 nucleotide sequence: TGCAGCGTTGAACCACTCCGGGGCATAGCGGGGACACCCACAGATACGCAGTATTTT. Its protein is CSVEPLRGIAGTPTDTQYF.

This clonotype has more than one count but fewer than ten. The chain carries TRBV5-1 and TRBJ2-2; D may be TRBD2 (5 bases). This CDR3 has 15 amino acids. Germline CDR1 reads SGHRS; CDR2 reads YFSETQ. Trimming removed 5 bases from V and 2 bases from J, with 13 bases in between. CDR3 in amino acids: CASRDRTSNTGELFF. CDR3 DNA sequence: TGCGCCAGCAGGGATAGGACTTCTAACACCGGGGAGCTGTTTTTT.

The chain has TRBV9 and TRBJ2-7; tentatively, D is TRBD1 or TRBD2 (5 bases each). The CDR3 runs to 11 residues. The germline V and J ends were trimmed by 2 bases and 6 bases, with 6 bases remaining between them. Germline CDR1 is SGDLS and CDR2 is YYNGEE. The CDR3 sequence is CASSVGAEQYF. CDR3 DNA: TGTGCCAGCAGCGTCGGGGCCGAGCAGTACTTC.

This clonotype was seen a few times. The genes are TRBV10-3 and TRBJ1-1; D is undetermined. Germline values: CDR1 ENHRY, CDR2 SYGVKD. Trimming left V 4 bases short and J 1 base short, with 4 bases between. The CDR3 has 12 amino acids. DNA of the CDR3: TGTGCCATCAGTGGACAGAACACTGAAGCTTTCTTT. This sequence encodes CAISGQNTEAFF.

Only a few counts were recorded for this clonotype. The CDR3 bases are TGCGCCAGCAGCCAAGGTTCTAGTTGGTTGGGATACGAGCAGTACTTC. Its translation: CASSQGSSWLGYEQYF. The V call is TRBV4-3, the J call TRBJ2-7; D gene unclear. The CDR3 runs 16 residues. Per germline, CDR1 LGHNA and CDR2 YSLEER. Deletions cut 1 base from V and 4 bases from J, with 17 bases between.

This clonotype was recorded once. Here the CDR3 DNA reads TGCGCCAGCACGCCCGGGGGGCGGGCGAGCTCCTACGAGCAGTACTTC. Translated: CASTPGGRASSYEQYF. J is TRBJ2-7 and V is TRBV4-1; D is possibly TRBD2 (7 bases). Trimming removed 7 bases from V and 0 bases from J, with 19 bases in between. This CDR3 has 16 residues. The V gene's germline CDR1 is MGHRA and CDR2 YSYEKL.

This clonotype was detected only a few times. V and J are TRBV24-1 and TRBJ2-1; 9 nucleotides agree with TRBD1. V shed 9 bases and J 6 bases; nucleotides not matched to a gene: 5. Germline CDR1 is KGHDR and CDR2 is SFDVKD. The CDR3 consists of 13 residues. The CDR3 sequence: CATGTGMSNEQFF. The CDR3 DNA reads TGTGCCACCGGGACAGGGATGTCCAATGAGCAGTTCTTC.

The chain recombines TRBV7-9 with TRBJ2-3; the D is unclear. This CDR3 is 14 amino acids long. With 1 base removed from V and 3 bases from J, the gap between germline ends came to 8 bases. Germline CDR1 SEHNR, CDR2 FQNEAQ (reference sequence). The CDR3 DNA reads as TGTGCCAGCAGCTTAGTTGCCCAAACAGATACGCAGTATTTT. Translating gives CASSLVAQTDTQYF.

There are many counts of this clonotype. The chain recombines TRBV7-2 with TRBJ2-3, with D maybe TRBD1 (5 bases). Trimming shortened V by 4 bases and J by 2 bases, and 13 bases separated the two germline ends. CDR1 and CDR2 (germline): SGHTA, FQGNSA. CDR3 size: 15 residues. The CDR3: CASSSLRGLTDTQYF. In DNA form, the CDR3 reads TGTGCCAGCAGCTCTTTAAGGGGCCTCACAGATACGCAGTATTTT.

The V call is TRBV7-2, the J call TRBJ2-1; unclear D gene. This CDR3 spans 13 amino acids. Germline V lookup: CDR1 SGHTA, CDR2 FQGNSA. Trimming stripped 7 bases from V and 8 bases from J, with 15 bases between. For the CDR3, the DNA is TGTGCCAGCACCCTTAGATTTGGTCATGAGCAGTTCTTC. Protein sequence: CASTLRFGHEQFF.

The rearrangement joins TRBV6-1 to TRBJ2-2; the match to TRBD2 covers 12 bases. Germline V gene data show CDR1 as MNHNS and CDR2 as SASEGT. CDR3 length equals 15 residues. J lost 7 bases, V lost 6 bases, and 6 bases had no gene match. The DNA of the CDR3 is TGTGCCAGCAGATTTCTAGCGGGAGGGGTCGGGGAGCTGTTTTTT. This codes for CASRFLAGGVGELFF.

There are a few counts of this clonotype. V usage is TRBV6-5 and J usage is TRBJ2-5; 8 bases match TRBD1. V dropped 2 bases and J dropped 4; count of bases not matched to a gene: 6. Germline CDR1 is MNHEY and CDR2 is SVGAGI. The CDR3 runs to 15 residues. CDR3 in amino acids: CASSYPGQGGETQYF. In nucleotides, the CDR3 is TGTGCCAGCAGTTACCCTGGACAGGGAGGAGAGACCCAGTACTTC.

The chain uses TRBV12-3 or TRBV12-4 and TRBJ1-5, with 7 positions matching TRBD1. The CDR3 totals 14 residues. The V and J ends lost 3 bases and 6 bases, in that order; junction bases with no gene match: 5. The CDR3 DNA follows: TGTGCCAGCAGTTTGTTTCAGGGGGGTCAGCCCCAGCATTTT. Translating it yields CASSLFQGGQPQHF.

The chain carries TRBV9 and TRBJ2-3; D call uncertain. CDR1 and CDR2 from the germline V gene are SGDLS and YYNGEE. The CDR3 spans 15 residues. Trimming removed 3 bases from V and 5 bases from J, with 16 bases in between. CDR3 sequence (DNA): TGTGCCAGCAGCGCAATTGGGGAACACATAGATACGCAGTATTTT. Encoded protein: CASSAIGEHIDTQYF.

This chain connects TRBV28 to TRBJ1-5; D unclear. Germline assignment: CDR1 MDHEN and CDR2 SYDVKM. The CDR3 is made up of 16 amino acids. V lost 6 bases to trimming and J lost 2 bases, with 17 bases between them. CDR3 sequence (DNA): TGTGCCAGCAGCCCACTTATCGGGAGTGGCAATCAGCCCCAGCATTTT. This codes for CASSPLIGSGNQPQHF.

CDR3 protein: CASSSPFTGKRYEQYF. Written as DNA, the CDR3 is TGTGCCAGCAGTTCCCCCTTCACCGGGAAAAGGTACGAGCAGTACTTC. The gene calls are TRBV27 and TRBJ2-7, with D perhaps TRBD2 (5 bases). The V gene's germline CDR1 is MNHEY and CDR2 SMNVEV (reference sequence). This CDR3 is built from 16 residues. V shed 4 bases and J shed 4 bases, with 20 bases lying between them.

The J gene is TRBJ2-3, the V gene TRBV10-3, with a weak D call TRBD2 (5 bases). Germline V gene sequence: CDR1 ENHRY, CDR2 SYGVKD. The CDR3 sequence is 15 residues long. The V and J ends lost 4 bases and 0 bases respectively, with 11 bases between them. This CDR3 reads CAISVDSGSTDTQYF. The CDR3 DNA is TGTGCCATCAGTGTGGACTCTGGAAGCACAGATACGCAGTATTTT.

This clonotype was seen at least ten times. Germline and junction disagree at one end, which may indicate a read error. Written as DNA, the CDR3 is TGTGCCAGCAGCTTGGACTACGGGACGGATACGCAGTATTTT. As protein: CASSLDYGTDTQYF. The chain uses TRBV5-1 and TRBJ2-3; possible D gene TRBD2, 6 bases. The CDR3 length is 14 residues. The germline V gene has CDR1 SGHRS and CDR2 YFSETQ. The full variable domain, completed using reference TRBV5-1 and TRBJ2-3, is KAGVTQTPRYLIKTRGQQVTLSCSPISGHRSVSWYQQTPGQGLQFLFEYFSETQRNKGNFPGRFSGRQFSNSRSEMNVSTLELGDSALYLCASSLDYGTDTQYFGPGTRLTVL.

About this clonotype itself: The junction departs from germline at one end; a sequencing error may be responsible. V gene TRBV29-1 combines with J gene TRBJ2-1, with D unclear. The CDR3 length is 14 residues. Germline V gene sequence: CDR1 SQVTM, CDR2 ANQGSEA. The CDR3 region has the DNA TGCGGCGTTGAACGGCGGAGTTCCTACAATGAGCAGTTCTTC. Translated, it gives CGVERRSSYNEQFF.